One and the same sample provided the 8 T cell receptor beta chains below, sequenced in a study of blood T cell repertoires in COVID-19. Repertoires were generated with immunoSEQ multiplex PCR, while TCRdb's copy carries only in-frame clones and drops some. The sample has under 95,000 clones; about nine tenths are singletons. The specimen sequenced was peripheral blood. These TCRs come from a man aged 50 or older with COVID-19, enrolled during active disease.

The rearrangement links TRBV3-1 (or the pseudogene TRBV3-2) to TRBJ2-3; no clear D gene. CDR1 is LGHDT, CDR2 YNNKEL, per germline (reference sequence). The CDR3 consists of 13 residues. The ends were cut back, 3 bases at V and 6 bases at J, with 10 bases in the middle. The CDR3 region has the DNA TGTGCCAGCAGCCAGAGTCCCGGGGATACGCAGTATTTT. As protein: CASSQSPGDTQYF.

The chain recombines TRBV6-2 or TRBV6-3 with TRBJ2-3; 10 bases agree with TRBD2. This CDR3 has 17 residues. V lost 3 bases, J lost 0 bases, and 6 bases stayed unmatched. Looked up from germline, CDR1 is MNHEY and CDR2 is SVGEGT. In nucleotides, the CDR3 is TGTGCCAGCAGTTATGCGACTAGCGGGCCTAGCACAGATACGCAGTATTTT. Encoded protein: CASSYATSGPSTDTQYF.

The chain uses TRBV9 and TRBJ2-3; D is possibly TRBD1 (6 bases). V was cut by 0 bases and J by 3 bases, with 17 bases left in between. CDR1 and CDR2 (germline): SGDLS, YYNGEE. The CDR3 consists of 17 residues. CDR3 bases: TGTGCCAGCAGCGTAGATAGGGGGAGTGGCGGTACAGATACGCAGTATTTT. It yields the protein CASSVDRGSGGTDTQYF.

The V gene is TRBV19, the J gene TRBJ2-3, with D tentatively TRBD1 (5 bases). This CDR3 is 14 amino acids long. Germline loops: CDR1 LNHDA, CDR2 SQIVND (reference sequence). Trimming stripped 9 bases from V and 0 bases from J, with 13 bases between. CDR3 in DNA: TGTGCCAGCAGGGTCGACGGGAGCACAGATACGCAGTATTTT. Translated: CASRVDGSTDTQYF.

The V call is TRBV4-1, the J call TRBJ1-2, with a tentative D call TRBD1 (6 bases). Per the germline V gene, CDR1 is MGHRA and CDR2 is YSYEKL. This CDR3 region has 16 residues. The germline V and J ends were trimmed by 1 base and 0 bases, with 12 bases remaining between them. The CDR3 bases are TGCGCCAGCAGCCAAGCCCGACAGGAGTCTAACTATGGCTACACCTTC. Its translation: CASSQARQESNYGYTF.

The V call is TRBV6-5, the J call TRBJ1-1; no firm D call. The germline CDR1 and CDR2 sequences are MNHEY and SVGAGI. The CDR3 sequence is 13 residues long. The V end lost 6 bases, the J end lost 0 bases, and 8 bases lay between the germline ends. CDR3 DNA sequence: TGTGCCAGCAGAAGTGCGCTGAACACTGAAGCTTTCTTT. Amino acid sequence: CASRSALNTEAFF.

V gene TRBV7-2 combines with J gene TRBJ2-1, with 13 bases matching TRBD2. J was trimmed by 6 bases and V by 4 bases; bases with no gene match: 6. Germline V gives CDR1 SGHTA, CDR2 FQGNSA. This CDR3 is 16 amino acids long. This CDR3 reads CASSSLTSGRSNEQFF. DNA for the CDR3: TGTGCCAGCAGCTCCCTGACTAGCGGGAGGTCCAATGAGCAGTTCTTC.

The chain couples TRBV5-4 to TRBJ2-2; 14 bases are a match to TRBD2. The ends lost 0 bases at V and 0 bases at J; junction bases unmatched: 4. The CDR3 is made up of 19 amino acids. Per the germline V gene, CDR1 is SGHNT and CDR2 is YYREEE (reference sequence). The CDR3 loop reads CASSLEGTSGSANTGELFF. As DNA, the CDR3 is TGTGCCAGCAGCTTGGAGGGGACTAGCGGGAGCGCGAACACCGGGGAGCTGTTTTTT.